The rows below give T cell receptor beta chains drawn from one sample of a study of blood T cell repertoires in COVID-19. The repertoire was sequenced with immunoSEQ multiplex PCR; TCRdb's copy has only in-frame clones and lacks some. The sample includes approximately 150,000 clones, 90% seen only once; the top ten take about 18%. What was sequenced was peripheral blood. The receptors derive from a man in his fifties or sixties with active or convalescent COVID-19. Both conserved end residues are part of each CDR3. D genes are given only for firm matches. Expanded clones are given a class, and other clones once, few, many or no size at all.

size,D,V,J,CDR3,DNA
NA,NA,TRBV4-2,TRBJ2-7,CASSREGGEQYF,TGTGCCAGCAGCCGGGAGGGGGGCGAGCAGTACTTC
NA,NA,TRBV5-4,TRBJ2-1,CASSLPEQNEQFF,TGTGCCAGCAGCTTGCCGGAGCAAAATGAGCAGTTCTTC
NA,NA,TRBV28,TRBJ1-2,CASSYPDYGYTF,TGTGCCAGCAGTTACCCGGACTATGGCTACACCTTC
NA,NA,TRBV27,TRBJ1-4,CASSPRRATNEKLFF,TGTGCCAGCAGTCCCCGGCGGGCAACTAATGAAAAACTGTTTTTT
few,TRBD1,TRBV19,TRBJ1-1,CASSIRGQNTEAFF,TGTGCCAGTAGTATAAGGGGGCAGAACACTGAAGCTTTCTTT
NA,NA,TRBV5-6,TRBJ1-6,CASSFQDNSPLHF,TGTGCCAGCAGCTTCCAGGATAATTCACCCCTCCACTTT
NA,TRBD1,TRBV11-2,TRBJ2-3,CASSPQTGGSTDTQYF,TGTGCCAGCAGCCCCCAGACAGGGGGGAGCACAGATACGCAGTATTTT
NA,TRBD2,TRBV6-5,TRBJ2-3,CASSYSTGAGTRRYF,TGTGCCAGCAGTTACTCAACCGGTGCCGGGACTAGACGGTATTTT
NA,TRBD2,TRBV7-2,TRBJ2-2,CASSFRTSGGADTGELFF,TGTGCCAGCAGCTTTCGGACTAGCGGGGGGGCCGACACCGGGGAGCTGTTTTTT
NA,NA,TRBV6-5,TRBJ1-1,CASSYDRYGGDTEAFF,TGTGCCAGCAGTTATGACAGGTATGGTGGAGACACTGAAGCTTTCTTT
NA,NA,TRBV5-4,TRBJ2-3,CASSPELGRTQYF,TGTGCCAGCAGCCCGGAGTTGGGGCGCACGCAGTATTTT
NA,NA,TRBV7-6,TRBJ1-5,CASSLAGAFQPQHF,TGTGCCAGCAGCTTAGCAGGGGCCTTTCAGCCCCAGCATTTT
NA,TRBD2,TRBV5-8,TRBJ2-5,CASSLGTSQETQYF,TGTGCCAGCAGCTTGGGGACTAGTCAAGAGACCCAGTACTTC
NA,NA,TRBV15,TRBJ1-4,CATSSATGSTNEKLFF,TGTGCCACCAGCAGTGCCACAGGGTCAACTAATGAAAAACTGTTTTTT
NA,TRBD1,TRBV11-2,TRBJ2-5,CASSSRLGQGEETQYF,TGTGCCAGCAGCTCTAGGCTGGGGCAGGGGGAAGAGACCCAGTACTTC
NA,TRBD1,TRBV19,TRBJ1-1,CASSPLRGHNTEAFF,TGTGCCAGTAGTCCACTCAGGGGGCATAACACTGAAGCTTTCTTT
NA,NA,TRBV20-1,TRBJ1-6,CSASNQGGSPLHF,TGCAGTGCTAGTAACCAGGGTGGTTCACCCCTCCACTTT
NA,NA,TRBV6-4,TRBJ2-6,CASSLTSLSGANVLTF,TGTGCCAGCAGCTTGACTAGTCTCTCTGGGGCCAACGTCCTGACTTTC
NA,TRBD2,TRBV19,TRBJ2-2,CASTLTSGRQGELFF,TGTGCCAGTACCCTGACTAGCGGGAGGCAAGGGGAGCTGTTTTTT